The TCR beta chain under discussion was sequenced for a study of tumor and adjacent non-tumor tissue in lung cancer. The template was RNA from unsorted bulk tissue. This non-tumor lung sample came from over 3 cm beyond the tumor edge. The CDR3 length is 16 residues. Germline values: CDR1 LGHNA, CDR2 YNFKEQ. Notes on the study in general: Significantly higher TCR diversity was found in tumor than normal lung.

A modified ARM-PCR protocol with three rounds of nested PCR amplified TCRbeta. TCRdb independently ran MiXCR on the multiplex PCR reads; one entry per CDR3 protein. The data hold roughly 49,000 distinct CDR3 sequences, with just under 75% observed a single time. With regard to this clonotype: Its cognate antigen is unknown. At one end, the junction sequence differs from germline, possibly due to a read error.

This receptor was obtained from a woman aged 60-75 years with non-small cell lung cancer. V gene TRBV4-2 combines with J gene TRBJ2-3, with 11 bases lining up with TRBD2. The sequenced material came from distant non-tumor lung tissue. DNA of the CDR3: TGCGCCAGCAGCCAAGATCTAGCGGGGGGCACATATACGCAGTATTTT. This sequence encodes CASSQDLAGGTYTQYF.